The clone carrying this TCR beta chain was picked up a small number of times. The antigen is undetermined. Patients aged 18 to 65 had newly diagnosed hyperthyroidism lasting under 2 months. This sample was taken from a study of T cells in Graves' hyperthyroidism and ophthalmopathy. Whole-study results and caveats: Peripheral blood also featured most of the thyroid clonotypes expanded above 0.001.

Using RNA transcripts as the source, TCR beta CDR3 regions were amplified. Carried out on the TCR CDR3, a first-round RT-PCR used the HTBI primer set. TCRdb used MiXCR to reprocess the multiplex PCR reads, holding one entry per CDR3 protein. In the table there are about 560,000 distinct CDR3 sequences, about 15% of which are singletons. This CDR3 has 16 residues. Germline CDR1 is MNHNS and CDR2 is SASEGT. The ends lost 6 bases at V and 2 bases at J; junction bases unmatched: 10. Specimen: blood. The TCR comes from a woman aged 40 to 50 with Graves' hyperthyroidism. The chain carries TRBV6-1 and TRBJ2-7; 10 nucleotides agree with TRBD1. The CDR3 coding sequence is TGTGCCAGCAGAACCCCGGGACAGGGGTCGACCTACGAGCAGTACTTC. Translated: CASRTPGQGSTYEQYF.